The entry that follows covers one T cell receptor (beta chain) sequence. Uncontrolled infection, other autoimmune disease, pregnancy or lactation barred patients from enrollment. Clinical symptoms, serum thyroxine and TRAb, thyroid ultrasound and orbital computed tomography were used for the diagnoses. The authors obtained PBMCs from around 11 ml of fresh peripheral blood. RNA transcripts gave rise to amplified TCR beta CDR3 regions. The TCR CDR3 first-round RT-PCR relied on the HTBI primer set. TCRdb reprocessed the multiplex PCR reads with MiXCR, giving one entry per CDR3 protein. The table lists hundreds of thousands of distinct CDR3 sequences, about a sixth of them singletons. This entry is derived from a study of T cells in Graves' hyperthyroidism and ophthalmopathy. The sequenced sample was blood. This sequence originates from a woman between 18 and 29 years old with Graves' hyperthyroidism that later progressed to Graves' ophthalmopathy.

The chain's CDR3 is CASSARLAREGQSGELFF. CDR3 DNA: TGTGCCAGTAGTGCACGACTGGCGCGGGAGGGCCAATCCGGGGAGCTGTTTTTT. This chain joins TRBV19 and TRBJ2-2; 9 nucleotides line up with TRBD2. Germline trimming cut 5 bases from V and 6 bases from J; bases unmatched to any gene: 16. The CDR3 has 18 residues. The germline gives CDR1 LNHDA, CDR2 SQIVND (reference sequence).